This T cell receptor (beta chain) stems from a study of sequential checkpoint blockade in melanoma. The overall study: Both treatment sequences were followed by maintenance nivolumab.

Measured with immunoSEQ multiplex PCR; TCRdb has only the in-frame clones, and not every one. The repertoire has about 22,000 clones, roughly 70% of them found once; the top ten carry 15% to 20%. The CDR3 spans 13 residues. Trimming took 0 bases from V and 7 from J, leaving 8 bases between them. CDR1 and CDR2 (germline): SGHNT, YYREEE (reference sequence). Treatment in this sample: randomized to nivolumab then ipilimumab (arm A) or the reverse (arm B). Patients had received no earlier DNA-damaging chemotherapy. Sorted cells were live CD3+CD8+, lacking CD19 and CD56, from PBMCs. This clone has just a few counts.

V and J are TRBV5-4 and TRBJ2-1; D unclear. The sequence derives from a human donor with melanoma. Sequenced here: CD8+ T cells sorted from blood (inferred from file names), sampled from a patient given nivolumab and ipilimumab in sequence. CDR3 protein: CASSLEYGNEQFF. CDR3 coding DNA: TGTGCCAGCAGCTTGGAATACGGGAATGAGCAGTTCTTC.